This TCR beta chain was sequenced during a study of T-cell reconstitution after alpha-beta-depleted transplantation in children (TCRdb year 2016). About the investigation overall: T-cell immune reconstitution after TCRalphabeta/CD19-depleted allogeneic hematopoietic cell transplantation in children was quantitatively tracked in the study by means of TCR repertoire profiling.

On this clonotype itself: Its target antigen remains unknown. Base qualities were left out, and no much larger clone turns up one base away.

Receptors were amplified or captured by PCR. The sequencing machine was an Illumina HiSeq 2500. Molecular barcoding was employed in the preparation of TCR libraries, with unique molecular identifiers being used to normalize TCRbeta repertoire quantification. TCRdb reprocessed the public reads (quality trimming at Q25 with fastp, clone calling with MiXCR) and kept in-frame beta chains. When rows share a CDR3 protein, they turn into one entry using the most common DNA and genes. Present in this sample are about 980,000 distinct CDR3 sequences, roughly 29% of which were seen just once. Of the sample, roughly 27% is held by the ten largest clones. The trim is 0 bases for V and 9 bases for J, with a gap of 12 bases between the germline ends. The CDR3 spans 14 residues, from the cysteine through the phenylalanine. The kept DNA is CDR3 alone, 42 bases in frame from the first base. The germline V gene provides CDR1 SGHAT and CDR2 FQNNGV.

Results the study describes overall, beyond this receptor: About two months after transplant, the apparently early recovery of alphabetaT-cell counts reportedly depended on just several hundred clones that had expanded rapidly and came from non-depleted graft cells. In some patients, the high TCRbeta diversity seen at day 60 was put down to recipient T cells and intrathymic progenitors that had survived conditioning. Over subsequent months, a decline in hyperexpanded clone frequencies was noted, and after one year, T-cell counts and TCRbeta diversity were mostly ascribed to newly produced T cells.

Per the publication, the treatment or condition label means: allogeneic hematopoietic cell transplantation with graft depleted of TCRalphabeta T cells and CD19 B cells. The transplant recipients were children given TCRalphabeta/CD19-depleted allogeneic hematopoietic cell grafts. This TCR was recovered from a boy less than two years old who had a stem cell transplant for SCID, so the T cells may come from the graft donor. The V and J genes are TRBV11-2 and TRBJ2-1, with the D gene not clear enough to name. The sample was PBMCs, mostly from graft donor cells, taken 360 days after TCRalphabeta/CD19-depleted stem cell transplant. DNA sequence: TGTGCCAGCAGCTTAGATCCAGCTGGCGGTGAGCAGTTCTTC. Translated, it reads CASSLDPAGGEQFF.